The sequence of this T cell receptor (beta chain) was determined in a study of T cells in Graves' hyperthyroidism and ophthalmopathy. The length of the CDR3 is 14 residues. Trimming cost V 3 bases and J 1 base, with 6 bases left between them. Looked up from germline, CDR1 is LNHDA and CDR2 is SQIVND (reference sequence). This clonotype came up many times. Amplified regions were TCR beta CDR3 sequences from RNA transcripts. HTBI primers were employed in a first-round RT-PCR of the TCR CDR3. MiXCR, applied by TCRdb to the multiplex PCR reads, yields one record per CDR3 protein. The sample lists about 350,000 distinct CDR3 sequences, approximately 18% occurring once.

This chain links TRBV19 with TRBJ2-2, with no clear D. This clonotype was obtained from a woman aged 30 to 39 with Graves' hyperthyroidism that later progressed to Graves' ophthalmopathy. Sequencing was carried out using blood. The CDR3 DNA sequence: TGTGCCAGTAGTATCGCCGGGAACACCGGGGAGCTGTTTTTT. The encoded protein is CASSIAGNTGELFF.